This passage covers 6 T cell receptor beta chains from one sample sequenced in a study of blood T cell repertoires in COVID-19. Sequencing used immunoSEQ multiplex PCR; TCRdb keeps in-frame clones, though not all of them. The repertoire holds 250,000 to 300,000 clones, with roughly 85% as singletons. Sequencing input: PBMCs or T cells enriched from blood (not recorded which). Every receptor here comes from a man aged 40-49 years who had been exposed to COVID-19.

V gene TRBV29-1 combines with J gene TRBJ1-5; maybe TRBD1 (6 bases). CDR1 and CDR2 from the germline V gene are SQVTM and ANQGSEA. With 4 bases removed from V and 3 bases from J, the gap between germline ends came to 19 bases. CDR3 length: 16 amino acids. CDR3 region: CSVANYYRDNNQPQHF. Written as DNA, the CDR3 is TGCAGCGTTGCCAATTACTACCGGGACAACAATCAGCCCCAGCATTTT.

This chain links TRBV19 with TRBJ1-3; 7 bases line up with TRBD1. Germline loops: CDR1 LNHDA, CDR2 SQIVND (reference sequence). V lost 7 bases and J lost 0; bases outside the gene matches: 9. CDR3 length: 16 residues. Written as DNA, the CDR3 is TGTGCCAGTACCGGGACAGCGATATCCTCTGGAAACACCATATATTTT. Protein sequence: CASTGTAISSGNTIYF.

This chain connects TRBV15 to TRBJ2-2; the D gene is possibly TRBD1 (5 bases). The V gene's germline CDR1 is LNHNV and CDR2 YYDKDF (reference sequence). V lost 3 bases, J lost 6 bases, and 20 bases lay in between. The length of the CDR3 is 17 residues. The CDR3, as DNA: TGTGCCACCAGCAGGGAGACTGGGGCAGGGCGACCCGGGGAGCTGTTTTTT. Translating it yields CATSRETGAGRPGELFF.

The CDR3 DNA follows: TGTGCCAGCAGCTTAACATCAGGGGGCAAAGAGATGAACACTGAAGCTTTCTTT. Its translation: CASSLTSGGKEMNTEAFF. The chain is built from TRBV7-3 and TRBJ1-1, with 8 bases fitting TRBD1. After removal of 0 bases from V and 0 bases from J, the junction contained 9 bases not matched to a gene. In germline, CDR1 is SGHTA, CDR2 FQGTGA. The CDR3 contains 18 residues. Full variable domain (outside the CDR3, taken from reference TRBV7-3 and TRBJ1-1): GAGVSQTPSNKVTEKGKYVELRCDPISGHTALYWYRQSLGQGPEFLIYFQGTGAADDSGLPNDRFFAVRPEGSVSTLKIQRTERGDSAVYLCASSLTSGGKEMNTEAFFGQGTRLTVV.

This clone was seen a few times. The chain employs TRBV3-1 (or the pseudogene TRBV3-2) and TRBJ2-7; 9 positions agree with TRBD1. Germline values: CDR1 LGHDT, CDR2 YNNKEL (reference sequence). CDR3 length: 15 residues. The J segment lost 6 bases and the V segment lost 3 bases, leaving 9 bases of the junction unmatched. In DNA, the CDR3 is TGTGCCAGCAGCCAGGAAGGGACAGGGCAAGTCGAGCAGTACTTC. Its protein is CASSQEGTGQVEQYF.

The rearrangement links TRBV30 to TRBJ2-7; a weak D match, TRBD2 (6 bases). Germline loops: CDR1 GTSNPN, CDR2 SVGIG (reference sequence). The CDR3 extends over 13 amino acids. Deletions cut 7 bases from V and 3 bases from J, with 16 bases between. The CDR3 region is CASGGDSNYEQYF. In DNA, the CDR3 is TGTGCCTCCGGAGGGGACTCAAACTACGAGCAGTACTTC.